The present T cell receptor beta chain was sequenced within a study of yellow fever vaccine responses in identical twins. Study-level points and caveats: The authors reported partly convergent, partly personalized vaccine responses in identical twins.

One entry per CDR3 protein results from TCRdb running MiXCR on the RT-PCR reads. Of roughly 23,000 distinct CDR3 sequences listed, about three quarters are singletons. Trimming pared 3 bases from V and 2 bases from J, leaving 11 bases between. There are 14 residues in the CDR3. Germline V lookup: CDR1 SGHRS, CDR2 YFSETQ. Of note for this clonotype: Its antigen is still unknown.

This material consisted of T cells from blood (PBMCs), unsorted or a sorted subset (not recorded which), taken before or after yellow fever vaccination (not recorded which). The sequence came from a young woman who received the yellow fever vaccine. The V gene is TRBV5-1, the J gene TRBJ2-5; D remains ambiguous. CDR3 sequence (DNA): TGCGCCAGCAGCTCAATGGGGTTTCAAGAGACCCAGTACTTC. Translation: CASSSMGFQETQYF. The full variable domain, in which reference TRBV5-1 and TRBJ2-5 provide the parts outside the CDR3, is KAGVTQTPRYLIKTRGQQVTLSCSPISGHRSVSWYQQTPGQGLQFLFEYFSETQRNKGNFPGRFSGRQFSNSRSEMNVSTLELGDSALYLCASSSMGFQETQYFGPGTRLLVL.